This T cell receptor (beta chain) derives from a study of Graves' ophthalmopathy and Graves' hyperthyroidism. Germline CDR1 ENHRY, CDR2 SYGVKD. CDR3 length: 15 amino acids. The ends lost 10 bases at V and 1 base at J; junction bases unmatched: 10. RNA transcripts served as template for amplifying TCR beta CDR3 sequences. In the first round, RT-PCR was carried out with HTBI primers, and a multiplex PCR formed the second round. From the multiplex PCR reads, TCRdb called clonotypes with MiXCR, one entry per CDR3 protein. The repertoire includes about 590,000 distinct CDR3 sequences, 39% of them detected once, and over 3.5% sits in the top ten.

V is TRBV10-3 and J is TRBJ2-3; 8 bases are shared with TRBD2. This TCR came from an adult man with Graves' hyperthyroidism. The sequencing sample was made of peripheral blood or thyroid tissue (not recorded which). The DNA of the CDR3 is TGTGCCACCGCCCGGGGGGGGGGAGGCACAGATACGCAGTATTTT. Translating it yields CATARGGGGTDTQYF.